This TCR beta chain was retrieved from a study of T cell changes during pregnancy in multiple sclerosis. The germline CDR1 and CDR2 sequences are MGHDK and SYGVNS. The V end was cut by 4 bases, the J end by 6 bases, with 19 bases between. The CDR3 extends over 15 amino acids. Libraries were prepared by immunoSEQ multiplex PCR; TCRdb keeps only in-frame clonotypes and omits some of them. The sample consists of about 92,000 clones, around 92% of them appearing once. Sequencing used peripheral blood, obtained in the third trimester of pregnancy. The receptor's source is a female donor with multiple sclerosis, enrolled in a pregnancy study. The rearrangement joins TRBV25-1 to TRBJ2-7, with D perhaps TRBD2 (6 bases). Here the CDR3 DNA reads TGTGCCAGCAGTGTCGGTGGCGGGATCCTAGTCGAGCAGTACTTC. Its protein is CASSVGGGILVEQYF.